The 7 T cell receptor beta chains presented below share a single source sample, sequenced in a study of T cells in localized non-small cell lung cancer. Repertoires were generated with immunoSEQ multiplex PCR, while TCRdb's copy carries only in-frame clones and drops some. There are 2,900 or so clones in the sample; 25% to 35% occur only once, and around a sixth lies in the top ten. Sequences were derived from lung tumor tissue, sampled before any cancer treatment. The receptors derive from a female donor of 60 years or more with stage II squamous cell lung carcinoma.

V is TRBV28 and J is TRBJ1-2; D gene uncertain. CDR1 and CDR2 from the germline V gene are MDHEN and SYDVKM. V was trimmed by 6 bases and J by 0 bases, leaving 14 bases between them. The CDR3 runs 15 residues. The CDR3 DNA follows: TGTGCCAGCAGCTTAGGACGGATAGCTAACTATGGCTACACCTTC. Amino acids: CASSLGRIANYGYTF.

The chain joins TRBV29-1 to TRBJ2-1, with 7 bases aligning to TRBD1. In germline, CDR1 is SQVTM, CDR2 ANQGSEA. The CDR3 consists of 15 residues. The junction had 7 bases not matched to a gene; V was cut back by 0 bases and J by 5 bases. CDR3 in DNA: TGCAGCGTTGAAGATCGCAGGGGGATTAACAATGAGCAGTTCTTC. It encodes CSVEDRRGINNEQFF.

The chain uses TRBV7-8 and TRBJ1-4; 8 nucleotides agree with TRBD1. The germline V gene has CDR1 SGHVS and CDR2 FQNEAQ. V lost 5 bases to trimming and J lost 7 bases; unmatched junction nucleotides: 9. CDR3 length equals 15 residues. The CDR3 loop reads CASSPNRGKSEKLFF. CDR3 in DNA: TGTGCCAGCAGCCCGAACAGGGGGAAAAGTGAAAAACTGTTTTTT. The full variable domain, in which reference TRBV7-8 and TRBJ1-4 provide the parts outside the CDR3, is GAGVSQSPRYKVAKRGQDVALRCDPISGHVSLFWYQQALGQGPEFLTYFQNEAQLDKSGLPSDRFFAERPEGSVSTLKIQRTQQEDSAVYLCASSPNRGKSEKLFFGSGTQLSVL.

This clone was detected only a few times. The CDR3 DNA reads TGTGCCAGCAGCGTTTCAGGGGGAACCGGGGAGCTGTTTTTT. Amino acids: CASSVSGGTGELFF. The chain joins TRBV9 to TRBJ2-2; 7 bases are shared with TRBD1. Germline CDR1 reads SGDLS; CDR2 reads YYNGEE. The CDR3 runs to 14 residues. V gave up 2 bases and J gave up 5 bases; unmatched junction bases: 3.

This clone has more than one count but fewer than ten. As DNA, the CDR3 is TGTGCCAGCAGCCAAGAAGGGTTGGGCTATGGCTACACCTTC. Encoded protein: CASSQEGLGYGYTF. The chain uses TRBV14 and TRBJ1-2; no reliable D call. Trimming shortened V by 0 bases and J by 4 bases, and 9 bases separated the two germline ends. CDR3 size: 14 residues. The germline gives CDR1 SGHDN, CDR2 FVKESK.

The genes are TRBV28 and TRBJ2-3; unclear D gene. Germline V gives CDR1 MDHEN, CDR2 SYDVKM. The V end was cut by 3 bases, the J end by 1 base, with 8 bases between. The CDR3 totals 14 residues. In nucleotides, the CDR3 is TGTGCCAGCAGTTTTCTGTCGGGCACAGATACGCAGTATTTT. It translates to CASSFLSGTDTQYF.

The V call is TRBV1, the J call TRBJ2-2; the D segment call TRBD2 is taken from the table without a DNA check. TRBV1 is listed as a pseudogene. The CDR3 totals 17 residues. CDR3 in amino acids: CASSQANGLANTGELFF. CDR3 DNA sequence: TGCGCCAGCAGCCAAGCTAACGGACTAGCCAACACCGGGGAGCTGTTTTTT.